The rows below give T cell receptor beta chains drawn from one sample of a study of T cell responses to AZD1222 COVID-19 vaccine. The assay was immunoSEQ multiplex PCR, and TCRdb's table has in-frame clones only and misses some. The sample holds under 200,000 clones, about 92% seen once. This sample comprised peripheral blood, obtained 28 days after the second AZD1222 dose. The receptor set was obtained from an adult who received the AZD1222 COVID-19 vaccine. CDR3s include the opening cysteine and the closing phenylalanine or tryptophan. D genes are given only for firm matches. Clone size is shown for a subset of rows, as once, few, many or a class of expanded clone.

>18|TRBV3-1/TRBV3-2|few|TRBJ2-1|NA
TGTGCCAGCAGCCAAGAGGACATAATCGGAAGGGCCTACAATGAGCAGTTCTTC
CASSQEDIIGRAYNEQFF
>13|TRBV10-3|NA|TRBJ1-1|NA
TGTGCCATCAGCCCGGCCCCGGGCACTGAAGCTTTCTTT
CAISPAPGTEAFF
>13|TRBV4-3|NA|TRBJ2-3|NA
TGCGCCAGCAGCTATACAGGCACAGATACGCAGTATTTT
CASSYTGTDTQYF
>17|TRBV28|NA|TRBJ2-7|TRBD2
TGTGCCAGCAGTTTTAGGTTAGCGGGAGGGCCTGGGTACGAGCAGTACTTC
CASSFRLAGGPGYEQYF
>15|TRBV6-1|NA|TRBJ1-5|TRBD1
TGTGCCAGCAGTGAAGAGGGGACAGGGAGCCAGCCCCAGCATTTT
CASSEEGTGSQPQHF
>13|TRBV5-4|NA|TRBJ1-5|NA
TGTGCCAGCAGCTTGGGAGAAGATCAGCCCCAGCATTTT
CASSLGEDQPQHF
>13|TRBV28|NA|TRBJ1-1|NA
TGTGCCAGCAGTTTAGGGAGTAACACTGAAGCTTTCTTT
CASSLGSNTEAFF
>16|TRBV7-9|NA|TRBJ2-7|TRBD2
TGTGCCAGCAGCCCGCCGGGGGGGACTAGCTCCTACGAGCAGTACTTC
CASSPPGGTSSYEQYF
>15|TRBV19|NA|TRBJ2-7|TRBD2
TGTGCCAGTAGTATAACTGGACTAGCGGGTTACGAGCAGTACTTC
CASSITGLAGYEQYF
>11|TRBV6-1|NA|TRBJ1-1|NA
TGTGCCAGCAGTGAATGGGGAGAAGCTTTCTTT
CASSEWGEAFF
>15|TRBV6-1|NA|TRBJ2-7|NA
TGTGCCAGCAGTGAGCTGCTAACCCCCTCCTACGAGCAGTACTTC
CASSELLTPSYEQYF
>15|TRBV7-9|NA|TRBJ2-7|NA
TGTGCCAGCAGCTTTAATCAGGGGTCATCCTACGAGCAGTACTTC
CASSFNQGSSYEQYF
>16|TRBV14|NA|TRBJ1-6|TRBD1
TGTGCCAGCAGTAAAGGGGACAGGGGTCATAATTCACCCCTCCACTTT
CASSKGDRGHNSPLHF
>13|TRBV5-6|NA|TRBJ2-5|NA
TGTGCCAGCAGCTTTCCAGGGAGACAGACCCAGTACTTC
CASSFPGRQTQYF
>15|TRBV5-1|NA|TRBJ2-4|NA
TGCGCCAGCAGCTTGGCAAGCGGATTTCAAAACATTCAGTACTTC
CASSLASGFQNIQYF
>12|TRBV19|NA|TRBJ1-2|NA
TGTGCCAGCACCGGGACTTACTATGGCTACACCTTC
CASTGTYYGYTF
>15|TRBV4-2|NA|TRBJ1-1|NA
TGTGCCAGCAGTCACGGGGACGGATTGAACACTGAAGCTTTCTTT
CASSHGDGLNTEAFF
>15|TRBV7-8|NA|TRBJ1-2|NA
TGTGCCAGCAGCTTACAGGGCCTGGGTAAATCGGGCTACACCTTC
CASSLQGLGKSGYTF
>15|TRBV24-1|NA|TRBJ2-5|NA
TGTGCCACCAGTGATTTTAGTATGGGTCGGGAGACCCAGTACTTC
CATSDFSMGRETQYF
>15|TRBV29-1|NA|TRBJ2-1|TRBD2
TGCAGCGTCGGAGATAGGACTAGATCCTACAATGAGCAGTTCTTC
CSVGDRTRSYNEQFF
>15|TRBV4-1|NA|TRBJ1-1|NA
TGCGCCAGCAGCCGAGAGGGACGGGGGGCCACTGAAGCTTTCTTT
CASSREGRGATEAFF
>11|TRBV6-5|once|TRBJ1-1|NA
TGTGCCAGCAGGATGAACACTGAAGCTTTCTTT
CASRMNTEAFF